The clone carrying this T cell receptor beta chain was seen a single time. The length of the CDR3 is 15 residues. Germline lookup yields CDR1 LNHDA and CDR2 SQIVND (reference sequence). Trimming shortened V by 4 bases and J by 0 bases, and 11 bases separated the two germline ends. These data come from a study of cytomegalovirus exposure and HLA in healthy donors. The PCR had 60 Vbeta and 13 Jbeta primers. Generated by immunoSEQ multiplex PCR, the TCRdb table keeps only in-frame clones and is missing some. Found here are about 160,000 clones, around four fifths of them singletons; the top ten hold 9% to 10%.

Sequenced: PBMCs. J is TRBJ2-3 and V is TRBV19; maybe TRBD2 (5 bases). This TCR came from a man between 18 and 29 years old in good health and CMV-seropositive. The CDR3 sequence: CASSTGLVSTDTQYF. CDR3 sequence (DNA): TGTGCCAGTAGTACAGGACTCGTTAGCACAGATACGCAGTATTTT.